This TCR beta chain was retrieved from a study of beta chain features in type 1 diabetes. Study-level results: Shorter templates may be favored by PCR, equally so in patients and controls. TCRB repertoires of naive, central memory and Treg cells appeared more similar among patients than among healthy donors. cDNA-based sequencing might over-represent cells highly expressing TCR.

The isolated RNA, all of it, was reverse transcribed, so expressed TCRB transcripts were what got sequenced. Sequenced by immunoSEQ multiplex PCR; TCRdb stores in-frame clones only, minus some. Among hundreds of thousands of clones listed, 15% to 17% were seen once. Germline V CDR1 and CDR2: SGDLS, YYNGEE. The CDR3 spans 13 residues. V lost 3 bases, J lost 6 bases, and 12 bases lay in between. Of note for this clone: Its cognate antigen is unknown.

Via CD45RO/CCR7/CD25/CD127/CD95/CD27, cells of the CD4+ naive, central memory, regulatory and stem cell-like memory subsets were sorted. The chain joins TRBV9 to TRBJ2-5; D perhaps matches TRBD1 (6 bases). The receptor's source is a young man in good health. Sequenced sample: naive CD4+ T cells from blood. The CDR3 DNA sequence: TGTGCCAGCAGCGGTGGGGGCGGGCAGACCCAGTACTTC. Its translation is CASSGGGGQTQYF.